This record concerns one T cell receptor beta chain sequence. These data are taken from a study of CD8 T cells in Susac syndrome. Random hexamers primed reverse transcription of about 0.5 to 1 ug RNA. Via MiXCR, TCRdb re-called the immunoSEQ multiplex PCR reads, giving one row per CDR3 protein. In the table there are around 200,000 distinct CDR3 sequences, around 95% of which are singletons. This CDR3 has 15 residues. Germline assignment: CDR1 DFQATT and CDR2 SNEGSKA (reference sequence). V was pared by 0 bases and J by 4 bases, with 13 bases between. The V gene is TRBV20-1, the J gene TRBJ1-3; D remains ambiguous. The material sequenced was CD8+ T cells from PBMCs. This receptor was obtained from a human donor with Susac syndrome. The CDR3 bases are TGCAGTGCTAGAGATTCCCAGACGGTCGGAAACACCATATATTTT. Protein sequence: CSARDSQTVGNTIYF.